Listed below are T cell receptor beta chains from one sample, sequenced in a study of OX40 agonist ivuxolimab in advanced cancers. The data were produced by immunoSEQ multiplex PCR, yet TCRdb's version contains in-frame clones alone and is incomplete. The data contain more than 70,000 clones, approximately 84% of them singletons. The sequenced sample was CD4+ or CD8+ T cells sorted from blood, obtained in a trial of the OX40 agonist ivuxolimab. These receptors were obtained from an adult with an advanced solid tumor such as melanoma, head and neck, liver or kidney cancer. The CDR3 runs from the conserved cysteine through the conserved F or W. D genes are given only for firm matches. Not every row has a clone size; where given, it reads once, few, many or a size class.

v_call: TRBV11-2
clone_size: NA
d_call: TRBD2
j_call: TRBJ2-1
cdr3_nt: TGTGCCAGCAGCTTACCGGGACTAGGAGCCAATGAGCAGTTCTTC
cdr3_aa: CASSLPGLGANEQFF

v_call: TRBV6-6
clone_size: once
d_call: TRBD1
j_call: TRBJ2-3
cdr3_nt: TGTGCCAGCAGCGGACAGGGAGTAGATACGCAGTATTTT
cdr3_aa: CASSGQGVDTQYF

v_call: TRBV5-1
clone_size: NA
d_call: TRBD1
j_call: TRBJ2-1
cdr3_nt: TGCGCCAGCAGCTTGGAGAGGTGGGACAGGGGGCGGCAGTTCTTC
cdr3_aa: CASSLERWDRGRQFF

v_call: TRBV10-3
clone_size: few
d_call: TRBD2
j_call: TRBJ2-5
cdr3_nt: TGTGCCATCAAGTCTAGCGGAAATCAAGAGACCCAGTACTTC
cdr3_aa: CAIKSSGNQETQYF

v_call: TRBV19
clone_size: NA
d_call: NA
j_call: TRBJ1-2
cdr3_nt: TGTGCCAGTAGTATCTGGTGGGGGAGGGGCTACACCTTC
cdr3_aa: CASSIWWGRGYTF

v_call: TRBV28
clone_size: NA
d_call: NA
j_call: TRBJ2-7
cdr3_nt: TGTGCCAGCAGTTTAGGAGTCTACGAGCAGTACTTC
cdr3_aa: CASSLGVYEQYF

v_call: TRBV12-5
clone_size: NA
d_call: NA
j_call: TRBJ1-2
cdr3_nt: TGTGCTAGTGGTTTGGTACAAACGGGTTGGGGTGGCTACACCTTC
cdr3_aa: CASGLVQTGWGGYTF

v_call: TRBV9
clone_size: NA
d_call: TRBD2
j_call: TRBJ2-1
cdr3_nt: TGTGCCAGCAGCCCCTGGACTAGCGGGAGGAATGAGCAGTTCTTC
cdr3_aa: CASSPWTSGRNEQFF

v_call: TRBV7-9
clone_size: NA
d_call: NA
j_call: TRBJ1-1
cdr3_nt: TGTGCCAGCAGCTTTGGGATGAACACTGAAGCTTTCTTT
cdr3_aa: CASSFGMNTEAFF

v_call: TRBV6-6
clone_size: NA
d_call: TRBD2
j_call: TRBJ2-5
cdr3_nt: TGTGCCAGCATTAGCGGGGGGGGCTTCGGTGGCCAGTACTTC
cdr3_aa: CASISGGGFGGQYF

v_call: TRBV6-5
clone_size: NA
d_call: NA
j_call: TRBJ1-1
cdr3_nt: TGTGCCAGCAGTTTCCAACAGGGGAACACTGAAGCTTTCTTT
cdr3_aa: CASSFQQGNTEAFF

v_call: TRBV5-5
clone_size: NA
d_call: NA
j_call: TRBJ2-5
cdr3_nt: TGTGCCAGCAGCCGGGACTCATCGGAGACCCAGTACTTC
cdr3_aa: CASSRDSSETQYF

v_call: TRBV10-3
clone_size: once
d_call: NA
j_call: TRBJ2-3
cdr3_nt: TGTGCCATCAGTGATGGGTCAGATACGCAGTATTTT
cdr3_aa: CAISDGSDTQYF

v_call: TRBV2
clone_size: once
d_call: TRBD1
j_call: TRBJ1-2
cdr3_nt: TGTGCCAGCAGTGTGGGACAGGGGAGGGACTATGGCTACACCTTC
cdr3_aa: CASSVGQGRDYGYTF

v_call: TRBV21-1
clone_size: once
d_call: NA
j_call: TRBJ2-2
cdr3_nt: TGTGCCAGCAGCTTCCAAAAGTGGGAACCGAACACCGGGGAGCTGTTTTTT
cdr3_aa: CASSFQKWEPNTGELFF

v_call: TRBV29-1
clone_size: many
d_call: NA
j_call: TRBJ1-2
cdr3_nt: TGCAGCGACGGGGACGGTGATGGCTACACCTTC
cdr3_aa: CSDGDGDGYTF

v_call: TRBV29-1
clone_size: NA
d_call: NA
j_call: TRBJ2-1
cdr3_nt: TGCAGCGTTGGGCGGCGGCATAATGAGCAGTTCTTC
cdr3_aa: CSVGRRHNEQFF

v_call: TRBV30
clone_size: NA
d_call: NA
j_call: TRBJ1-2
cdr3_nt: TGTGCCTGGGAGGGCACCGGATATGGCTACACCTTC
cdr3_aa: CAWEGTGYGYTF